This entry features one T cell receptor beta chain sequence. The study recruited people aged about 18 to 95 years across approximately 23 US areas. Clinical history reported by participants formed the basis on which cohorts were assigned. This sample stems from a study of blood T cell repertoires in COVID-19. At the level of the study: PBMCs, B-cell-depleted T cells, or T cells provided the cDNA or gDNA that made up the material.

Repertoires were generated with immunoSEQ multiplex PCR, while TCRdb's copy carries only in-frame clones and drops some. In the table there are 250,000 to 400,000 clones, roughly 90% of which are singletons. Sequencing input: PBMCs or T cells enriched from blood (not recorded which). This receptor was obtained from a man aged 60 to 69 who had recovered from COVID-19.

The CDR3: CASSLKSEQYF. The CDR3, as DNA: TGTGCCAGCAGCTTGAAGAGCGAGCAGTACTTC. The chain is built from TRBV11-2 and TRBJ2-7; D is unresolved. The CDR3 consists of 11 residues. The germline V gene has CDR1 SGHAT and CDR2 FQNNGV. Trimming removed 3 bases at V and 6 bases at J, with 6 bases between.